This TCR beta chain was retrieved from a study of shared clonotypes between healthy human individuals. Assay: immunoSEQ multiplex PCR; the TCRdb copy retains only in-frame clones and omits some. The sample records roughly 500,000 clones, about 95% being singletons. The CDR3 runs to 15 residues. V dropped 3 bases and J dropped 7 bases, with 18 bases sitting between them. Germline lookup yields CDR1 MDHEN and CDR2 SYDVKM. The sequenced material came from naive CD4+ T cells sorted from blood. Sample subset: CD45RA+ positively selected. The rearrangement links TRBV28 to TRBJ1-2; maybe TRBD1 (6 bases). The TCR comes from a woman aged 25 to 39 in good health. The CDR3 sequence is CASSLSRGFASGYTF. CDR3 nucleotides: TGTGCCAGCAGTTTGTCCAGGGGCTTCGCAAGTGGCTACACCTTC.